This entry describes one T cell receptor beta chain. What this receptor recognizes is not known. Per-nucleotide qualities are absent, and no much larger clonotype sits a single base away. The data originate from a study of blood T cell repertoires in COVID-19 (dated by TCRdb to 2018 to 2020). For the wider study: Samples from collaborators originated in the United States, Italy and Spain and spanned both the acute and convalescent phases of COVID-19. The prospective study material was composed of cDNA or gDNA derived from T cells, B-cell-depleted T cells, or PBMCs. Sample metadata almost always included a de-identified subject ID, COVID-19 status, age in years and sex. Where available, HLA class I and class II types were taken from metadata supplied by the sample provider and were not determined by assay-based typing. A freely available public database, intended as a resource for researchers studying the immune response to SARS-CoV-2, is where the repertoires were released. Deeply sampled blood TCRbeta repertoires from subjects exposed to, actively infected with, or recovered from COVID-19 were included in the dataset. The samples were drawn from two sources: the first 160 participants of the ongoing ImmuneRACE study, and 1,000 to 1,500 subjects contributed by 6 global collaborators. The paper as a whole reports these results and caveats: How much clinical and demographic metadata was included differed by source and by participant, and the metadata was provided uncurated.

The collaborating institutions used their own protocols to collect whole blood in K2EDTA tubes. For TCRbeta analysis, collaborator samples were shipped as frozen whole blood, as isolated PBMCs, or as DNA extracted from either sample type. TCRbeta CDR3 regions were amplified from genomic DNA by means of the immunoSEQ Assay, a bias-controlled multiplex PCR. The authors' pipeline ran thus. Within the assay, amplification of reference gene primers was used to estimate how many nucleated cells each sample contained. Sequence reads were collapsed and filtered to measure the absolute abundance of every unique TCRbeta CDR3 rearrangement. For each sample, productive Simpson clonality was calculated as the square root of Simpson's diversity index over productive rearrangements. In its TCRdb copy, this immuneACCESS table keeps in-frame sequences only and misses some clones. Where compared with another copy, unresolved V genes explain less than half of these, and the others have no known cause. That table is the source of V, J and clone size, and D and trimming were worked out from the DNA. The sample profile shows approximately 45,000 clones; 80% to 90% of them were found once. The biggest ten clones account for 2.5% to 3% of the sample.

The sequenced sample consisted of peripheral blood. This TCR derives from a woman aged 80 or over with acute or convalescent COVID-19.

In nucleotides, the sequence is TGTGCCAGCAGTTTGACAGGGAACACTGAAGCTTTCTTT. Its protein is CASSLTGNTEAFF. The chain employs TRBV6-5 and TRBJ1-1; TRBD1 is a weak D gene call, 6 bases matching. V is reduced by 4 bases and J by 1 base, leaving a spacing of 7 bases between them. The CDR1 and CDR2 encoded by the germline V gene are MNHEY and SVGAGI. Taken from cysteine to phenylalanine, the CDR3 has 13 residues. Of the read, only the CDR3 DNA is kept; its 39 bases are in frame from base 1.